This T cell receptor beta chain is drawn from a study of T cells in Graves' hyperthyroidism and ophthalmopathy. About the research overall: Before any treatment, at initial diagnosis, peripheral blood was collected.

Those with hyperthyroidism were 18 to 65 years old, newly diagnosed, and ill for under 2 months. Based on clinical symptoms, serum thyroxine and TRAb, thyroid ultrasound and orbital computed tomography, diagnoses were reached. Fresh peripheral blood, roughly 9.8 ml of it, supplied the PBMCs. The source material, RNA transcripts, was used to amplify TCR beta CDR3 regions. The HTBI set primed first-round TCR CDR3 RT-PCR. TCRdb reanalysed the multiplex PCR reads using MiXCR and keeps one entry per CDR3 protein. Of approximately 740,000 distinct CDR3 sequences in the sample, around 15% were seen once. The junction had 6 bases not matched to a gene; V was cut back by 8 bases and J by 4 bases. This CDR3 comprises 14 residues. Looked up from germline, CDR1 is MNHEY and CDR2 is SMNVEV (reference sequence).

This TCR derives from a woman aged 18-29 years with Graves' hyperthyroidism. Sequences were obtained from blood. The genes are TRBV27 and TRBJ2-2; TRBD1 matches 8 bases. CDR3 in amino acids: CASHADRGTGELFF. CDR3 DNA sequence: TGTGCCAGCCACGCCGACAGGGGCACCGGGGAGCTGTTTTTT.